This TCR beta chain appears in the sequencing data of a study of blood T cell repertoires in COVID-19 (dated by TCRdb to the early 2020s). Describing the broader study: Collaborator samples came from the United States, Italy and Spain and covered acute and convalescent phases of COVID-19. The prospective study material was composed of cDNA or gDNA derived from T cells, B-cell-depleted T cells, or PBMCs. The dataset comprised deeply sampled blood TCRbeta repertoires from subjects exposed to, actively infected with, or recovered from COVID-19. The repertoires were made available in a free public database intended to serve as a resource for research on the immune response to SARS-CoV-2. The samples were drawn from the first 160 participants of the ongoing ImmuneRACE study and from 1,254 subjects provided by 6 global collaborators. The sample metadata nearly always contained a de-identified subject ID, COVID-19 status, age in years and sex. Where HLA class I and class II types were available, the types were taken from metadata supplied by the sample provider, not from assay-based typing. On the study overall, not on this receptor specifically: The amount of clinical and demographic metadata varied by source and participant and was provided uncurated.

Collaborating institutions collected whole blood in K2EDTA tubes following their own protocols. Collaborator samples were shipped for TCRbeta analysis as frozen whole blood, isolated PBMCs, or DNA extracted from either sample type. The germline V gene yields KGHSH for CDR1 and LQKENI for CDR2. The V end loses 6 bases and the J end loses 3 bases, and a stretch of 15 bases separates them. The CDR3 spans 14 residues, from the cysteine through the phenylalanine. The kept DNA is CDR3 alone, 42 bases in frame from the first base. TCRbeta CDR3 regions were amplified from genomic DNA by means of the immunoSEQ Assay, a bias-controlled multiplex PCR. For the original study's pipeline: Nucleated cell counts per sample were estimated from amplification of reference gene primers within the assay. To quantify the absolute abundance of each unique TCRbeta CDR3 rearrangement, sequence reads were collapsed and filtered. For each sample, productive Simpson clonality was calculated by taking the square root of Simpson's diversity index across productive rearrangements. Sourced from immuneACCESS, this table was stored by TCRdb with only in-frame sequences that have V and J called. A share of the clones is absent; for the studies checked, an unresolved V gene accounts for under half, and the remainder has no known explanation. The D gene and trimming were derived from the DNA, and the V and J assignments and clone size from that table. The sample table records around 100,000 clones; over 65% of these occur just once. 9.5% to 15% of the sample belongs to the ten largest clones.

This clone appeared a few times. Its antigen remains undetermined. Base quality data are lacking; no much larger clone is found one base away. The chain couples TRBV18 to TRBJ2-7; tentative D gene TRBD1, with 6 bases matching. This sequence originates from a human donor in a cohort sampled during active COVID-19. The sample taken for sequencing was peripheral blood. The CDR3 region reads CASSRDRTDYEQYF. The DNA sequence reads TGTGCCAGCTCCCGAGACAGGACCGACTACGAGCAGTACTTC.